These T cell receptor beta chains were read from a single sample in a study of immune evolution from preneoplasia to lung adenocarcinoma. Clones were read by immunoSEQ multiplex PCR, and TCRdb kept only the in-frame ones, dropping some. The table has around 10,000 clones, 80% to 90% seen once. The sequenced sample was FFPE minimally invasive lung adenocarcinoma tissue. These receptors were collected from a person aged 70 to 79 with lung adenocarcinoma. The CDR3 runs from the conserved cysteine through the conserved F or W. A D gene is named only where the DNA matches it firmly. Not all rows give a size; the values are once, few, many and, for expanded clones, a class.

V gene: TRBV28; D gene: .; clone size: once; J gene: TRBJ2-7; CDR3 DNA: TGTGCCAGCCGTCCGGGGGCCCCCTACGAGCAGTACTTC; CDR3 protein: CASRPGAPYEQYF
V gene: TRBV5-8; D gene: .; clone size: few; J gene: TRBJ2-3; CDR3 DNA: TGTGCCAGCAGCTACCGGGACACAGATACGCAGTATTTT; CDR3 protein: CASSYRDTDTQYF
V gene: TRBV2; D gene: .; clone size: .; J gene: TRBJ1-5; CDR3 DNA: TGTGCCAGCAGTGAAGCCCGCGGAGGGCCGGGGCCCCAGCATTTT; CDR3 protein: CASSEARGGPGPQHF
V gene: TRBV6-1; D gene: .; clone size: .; J gene: TRBJ2-7; CDR3 DNA: TGTGCCAGCAGCGACCTCGTTCCGAACTTC; CDR3 protein: CASSDLVPNF
V gene: TRBV27; D gene: TRBD2; clone size: .; J gene: TRBJ2-5; CDR3 DNA: TGTGCCAGCAATCGGGCGGGAGGGGGGGAGACCCAGTACTTC; CDR3 protein: CASNRAGGGETQYF
V gene: TRBV25-1; D gene: TRBD1; clone size: .; J gene: TRBJ2-2; CDR3 DNA: TGTGCCAGCAGTGGGGGACAGGGAAAGGTGCACACCGGGGAGCTGTTTTTT; CDR3 protein: CASSGGQGKVHTGELFF
V gene: TRBV6-4; D gene: .; clone size: .; J gene: TRBJ2-7; CDR3 DNA: TGTGCCAGCAGTGACTCGATTTCGACCGCCTCCTACGAGCAGTACTTC; CDR3 protein: CASSDSISTASYEQYF
V gene: TRBV12-5; D gene: TRBD1; clone size: .; J gene: TRBJ1-5; CDR3 DNA: TGTGCTAGTGGTTTGGTTCCAGGGGGGGGGCAGCCCCAGCATTTT; CDR3 protein: CASGLVPGGGQPQHF
V gene: TRBV6-5; D gene: TRBD2; clone size: .; J gene: TRBJ2-7; CDR3 DNA: TGTGCCAGCAGTCGTAGCGGGGGAAGCTCCTACGAGCAGTACTTC; CDR3 protein: CASSRSGGSSYEQYF
V gene: TRBV2; D gene: .; clone size: once; J gene: TRBJ1-3; CDR3 DNA: TGTGCCAGCAAGGGTCAATCCGGAAACACCATATATTTT; CDR3 protein: CASKGQSGNTIYF
V gene: TRBV9; D gene: .; clone size: few; J gene: TRBJ2-2; CDR3 DNA: TGTGCCAGCAGCGTTCCGCCAGGGAACACCGGGGAGCTGTTTTTT; CDR3 protein: CASSVPPGNTGELFF
V gene: TRBV6-1; D gene: .; clone size: .; J gene: TRBJ1-1; CDR3 DNA: TGTGCCAGCAGGGGGGTGGAGGGGTTGGGCACTGAAGCTTTCTTT; CDR3 protein: CASRGVEGLGTEAFF
V gene: TRBV7-7; D gene: .; clone size: .; J gene: TRBJ2-5; CDR3 DNA: TGTGCTAGCAGCTTGACGCTGATGGAAGAGACCCAGTACTTC; CDR3 protein: CASSLTLMEETQYF
V gene: TRBV27; D gene: .; clone size: .; J gene: TRBJ1-3; CDR3 DNA: TGTGCCAGCCGCCCCTCGGGGGGCGGAAACACCATATATTTT; CDR3 protein: CASRPSGGGNTIYF
V gene: TRBV6-5; D gene: .; clone size: .; J gene: TRBJ2-5; CDR3 DNA: TGTGCCAGCAGTTACTCCCGAGAGACCCAGTACTTC; CDR3 protein: CASSYSRETQYF
V gene: TRBV28; D gene: TRBD1; clone size: few; J gene: TRBJ1-5; CDR3 DNA: TGTGCCAGCAGTCCTCGGGAGGGGGCACTACAGCCCCAGCATTTT; CDR3 protein: CASSPREGALQPQHF
V gene: TRBV2; D gene: .; clone size: .; J gene: TRBJ2-3; CDR3 DNA: TGTGCCAGCAGTGAAAGGGGGAATACAGATACGCAGTATTTT; CDR3 protein: CASSERGNTDTQYF
V gene: TRBV7-9; D gene: .; clone size: .; J gene: TRBJ1-1; CDR3 DNA: TGTGCCAGCAGCTATGCAGAGAACACTGAAGCTTTCTTT; CDR3 protein: CASSYAENTEAFF
V gene: TRBV19; D gene: TRBD1; clone size: .; J gene: TRBJ1-1; CDR3 DNA: TGTGCCAGTAGTATGACAGGGGGGAACACTGAAGCTTTCTTT; CDR3 protein: CASSMTGGNTEAFF
V gene: TRBV6-5; D gene: .; clone size: .; J gene: TRBJ1-2; CDR3 DNA: TGTGCCAGCAGTTCATTGACAGATTACACCTTC; CDR3 protein: CASSSLTDYTF
V gene: TRBV28; D gene: .; clone size: .; J gene: TRBJ1-1; CDR3 DNA: TGTGCCAGCAGTTTGGTAGGACCGGTCACAGCTTTCTTT; CDR3 protein: CASSLVGPVTAFF
V gene: TRBV30; D gene: TRBD1; clone size: .; J gene: TRBJ1-5; CDR3 DNA: TGTGCCTGGAGTAATGGGACAGGGGGTCATCAGCCCCAGCATTTT; CDR3 protein: CAWSNGTGGHQPQHF
V gene: TRBV30; D gene: .; clone size: .; J gene: TRBJ1-4; CDR3 DNA: TGTGCCTGGAGTGGTAGGTCAGGAGCGAGGGGTGAAAAACTGTTTTTT; CDR3 protein: CAWSGRSGARGEKLFF
V gene: TRBV19; D gene: .; clone size: .; J gene: TRBJ1-1; CDR3 DNA: TGTGCCAGTAGTATGGGACAGAACACTGAAGCTTTCTTT; CDR3 protein: CASSMGQNTEAFF
V gene: TRBV27; D gene: .; clone size: .; J gene: TRBJ1-4; CDR3 DNA: TGTGCCAGCAGTTTGGCTCCAGGGATTGAAAAACTGTTTTTT; CDR3 protein: CASSLAPGIEKLFF
V gene: TRBV7-9; D gene: .; clone size: .; J gene: TRBJ2-7; CDR3 DNA: TGTGCCAGCAGCTTGGGCAACAGGGACGAGCAGTACTTC; CDR3 protein: CASSLGNRDEQYF
V gene: TRBV29-1; D gene: TRBD2; clone size: few; J gene: TRBJ2-1; CDR3 DNA: TGCAGCGTTGGCGGCCCTAGCGGGAGCTATGAGCAGTTCTTC; CDR3 protein: CSVGGPSGSYEQFF
V gene: TRBV9; D gene: .; clone size: .; J gene: TRBJ1-2; CDR3 DNA: TGTGCCAGCAGCCCTCGGACAGCGTCCCTATATGGCTACACCTTC; CDR3 protein: CASSPRTASLYGYTF
V gene: TRBV2; D gene: TRBD1; clone size: .; J gene: TRBJ1-1; CDR3 DNA: TGTGCCAGCACCCGGACAGGGGGGAACACTGAAGCTTTCTTT; CDR3 protein: CASTRTGGNTEAFF
V gene: TRBV7-3; D gene: TRBD1; clone size: .; J gene: TRBJ2-1; CDR3 DNA: TGTGCCAGCAGCTCTCCCGGGACAGCGAATGAGCAGTTCTTC; CDR3 protein: CASSSPGTANEQFF
V gene: TRBV29-1; D gene: TRBD1; clone size: .; J gene: TRBJ2-1; CDR3 DNA: TGCAGCGTTGCTTCGGGACAGGGTATGATGAGGCAGTTCTTC; CDR3 protein: CSVASGQGMMRQFF
V gene: TRBV19; D gene: .; clone size: .; J gene: TRBJ1-1; CDR3 DNA: TGTGCCAGTAGTGTTTCGGCTGAAGCTTTCTTT; CDR3 protein: CASSVSAEAFF
V gene: TRBV30; D gene: .; clone size: .; J gene: TRBJ2-3; CDR3 DNA: TGTGCCTGGAGCCAAACAGGGGGGGGTACAGATACGCAGTATTTT; CDR3 protein: CAWSQTGGGTDTQYF
V gene: TRBV27; D gene: .; clone size: once; J gene: TRBJ1-4; CDR3 DNA: TGTGCCAGCAGTTTATCGTTGGAAGAAAAACTGTTTTTT; CDR3 protein: CASSLSLEEKLFF
V gene: TRBV2; D gene: .; clone size: .; J gene: TRBJ1-5; CDR3 DNA: TGTGCCAGCAGAGGAGACAAAGTGGGTCAGCCCCAGCATTTT; CDR3 protein: CASRGDKVGQPQHF
V gene: TRBV9; D gene: .; clone size: .; J gene: TRBJ2-3; CDR3 DNA: TGTGCCAGCAGCGGAAGCCACAGCACAGATACGCAGTATTTT; CDR3 protein: CASSGSHSTDTQYF
V gene: TRBV6-1; D gene: .; clone size: .; J gene: TRBJ1-6; CDR3 DNA: TGTGCCAGCAGTGAGTTCTTGGGCGGCTCCTATAATTCACCCCTCCACTTT; CDR3 protein: CASSEFLGGSYNSPLHF
V gene: TRBV19; D gene: TRBD1; clone size: .; J gene: TRBJ2-7; CDR3 DNA: TGTGCCAGTAGTCTAACAGGGGGCTCCTACGAGCAGTACTTC; CDR3 protein: CASSLTGGSYEQYF
V gene: TRBV28; D gene: TRBD1; clone size: .; J gene: TRBJ2-1; CDR3 DNA: TGTGCCAGCAGTTGGGGGACAGGGGGCGGTGAGCAGTTCTTC; CDR3 protein: CASSWGTGGGEQFF
V gene: TRBV6-1; D gene: .; clone size: .; J gene: TRBJ1-1; CDR3 DNA: TGTGCCAGCAGACTGACGGTGAACACTGAAGCTTTCTTT; CDR3 protein: CASRLTVNTEAFF
V gene: TRBV9; D gene: TRBD2; clone size: .; J gene: TRBJ2-1; CDR3 DNA: TGTGCCAGCAGTTTCCTGACTAGCGGGAGTATAAATGAGCAGTTCTTC; CDR3 protein: CASSFLTSGSINEQFF
V gene: TRBV19; D gene: TRBD1; clone size: .; J gene: TRBJ2-2; CDR3 DNA: TGTGCCAGTAGTATAACAGGGGGCCGTATCACCGGGGAGCTGTTTTTT; CDR3 protein: CASSITGGRITGELFF
V gene: TRBV29-1; D gene: TRBD1; clone size: .; J gene: TRBJ1-1; CDR3 DNA: TGCAGCGTTTCAGGGGGCACTGAAGCTTTCTTT; CDR3 protein: CSVSGGTEAFF
V gene: TRBV5-4; D gene: .; clone size: once; J gene: TRBJ1-1; CDR3 DNA: TGTGCCAGCAGCTCAGGGTCAAACATGAACACTGAAGCTTTCTTT; CDR3 protein: CASSSGSNMNTEAFF
V gene: TRBV6-4; D gene: .; clone size: .; J gene: TRBJ2-1; CDR3 DNA: TGTGCCAGCAGTGGAGGGAACAATGAGCAGTTCTTC; CDR3 protein: CASSGGNNEQFF
V gene: TRBV9; D gene: .; clone size: .; J gene: TRBJ2-3; CDR3 DNA: TGTGCCAGCAGCGCCGAGGGTTTAGAGACAGATACGCAGTATTTT; CDR3 protein: CASSAEGLETDTQYF
V gene: TRBV2; D gene: .; clone size: .; J gene: TRBJ1-6; CDR3 DNA: TGTGCCAGCACAAGAGACTTCAACTCACCCCTCCACTTT; CDR3 protein: CASTRDFNSPLHF
V gene: TRBV7-3; D gene: TRBD2; clone size: .; J gene: TRBJ2-1; CDR3 DNA: TGTGCCAGCAGGCTGACTAGCGGGAGTATCAATGAGCAGTTCTTC; CDR3 protein: CASRLTSGSINEQFF
V gene: TRBV6-1; D gene: .; clone size: few; J gene: TRBJ1-1; CDR3 DNA: TGTGCCAGCAGTACAGGTACCACTGAAGCTTTCTTT; CDR3 protein: CASSTGTTEAFF
V gene: TRBV5-1; D gene: .; clone size: .; J gene: TRBJ1-3; CDR3 DNA: TGCGCCAGCAGCTTGGGTGGAAACTCTGGAAACACCATATATTTT; CDR3 protein: CASSLGGNSGNTIYF
V gene: TRBV7-3; D gene: .; clone size: .; J gene: TRBJ1-1; CDR3 DNA: TGTGCCAGCAGCTTAGGGGGCAATAATGAAGCTTTCTTT; CDR3 protein: CASSLGGNNEAFF
V gene: TRBV6-5; D gene: .; clone size: .; J gene: TRBJ1-1; CDR3 DNA: TGTGCCAGCAGTTACACCCGGACATGGGACACTGAAGCTTTCTTT; CDR3 protein: CASSYTRTWDTEAFF
V gene: TRBV18; D gene: .; clone size: .; J gene: TRBJ1-4; CDR3 DNA: TGTGCCAGCTCACCTAGCCCGGCTAATGAAAAACTGTTTTTT; CDR3 protein: CASSPSPANEKLFF
V gene: TRBV11-1; D gene: .; clone size: once; J gene: TRBJ2-7; CDR3 DNA: TGTGCCAGCAGCCTGACGCAGGGTTCCTACGAGCAGTACTTC; CDR3 protein: CASSLTQGSYEQYF
V gene: TRBV28; D gene: .; clone size: .; J gene: TRBJ2-7; CDR3 DNA: TGTGCCAGCAGTTACCTTGGGGTATCCTACGAGCAGTACTTC; CDR3 protein: CASSYLGVSYEQYF
V gene: TRBV2; D gene: .; clone size: .; J gene: TRBJ1-1; CDR3 DNA: TGTGCCAGCAGACAACAGGGAATCACTGAAGCTTTCTTT; CDR3 protein: CASRQQGITEAFF
V gene: TRBV5-1; D gene: .; clone size: .; J gene: TRBJ1-4; CDR3 DNA: TGCGCCAGCAGCTTGGGGGCAGGGGATCGAATAACTAATGAAAAACTGTTTTTT; CDR3 protein: CASSLGAGDRITNEKLFF
V gene: TRBV5-1; D gene: .; clone size: .; J gene: TRBJ1-1; CDR3 DNA: TGCGCCAGCAGCTTTAAGCTGAACACTGAAGCTTTCTTT; CDR3 protein: CASSFKLNTEAFF
V gene: TRBV28; D gene: .; clone size: .; J gene: TRBJ2-7; CDR3 DNA: TGTGCCAGCACCAGACAGGCGAGCTCCTACGAGCAGTACTTC; CDR3 protein: CASTRQASSYEQYF
V gene: TRBV10-3; D gene: .; clone size: .; J gene: TRBJ1-1; CDR3 DNA: TGTGCCATCAGTGAGTCAGGGGAGAACACTGAAGCTTTCTTT; CDR3 protein: CAISESGENTEAFF